One and the same sample provided the 25 T cell receptor beta chains below, sequenced in a study of blood T cells in healthy people across ages. The authors ran a second PCR of about 6 to 11 cycles using a sample-barcoded 5' primer and a J-beta primer mix. TCRdb called the 5' RACE reads again in MiXCR, with one record for every CDR3 protein. Among some 760,000 distinct CDR3 sequences listed, 20% to 25% were seen once. These data are also associated with another study on T cells of mothers and their children.

The sample taken for sequencing was blood. Every receptor here comes from a boy aged 5-17 years in good health.

This chain links TRBV18 with TRBJ2-1; D may be TRBD2 (5 bases). The CDR3 covers 16 residues. The germline V and J ends were trimmed by 3 bases and 0 bases, with 12 bases remaining between them. Germline CDR1 KGHSH, CDR2 LQKENI. The CDR3 spells CASSPPLGSSYNEQFF. CDR3 coding DNA: TGTGCCAGCTCACCCCCACTGGGGAGCTCCTACAATGAGCAGTTCTTC.

The chain carries TRBV24-1 and TRBJ2-7; 9 bases match TRBD1. The CDR3 has 14 amino acids. Germline V CDR1 and CDR2: KGHDR, SFDVKD. J gave up 5 bases and V 3 bases, and 4 bases lay outside the gene matches. As DNA, the CDR3 is TGTGCCACCAGTGATCCCGGGACAGGGCACGAGCAGTACTTC. Residues: CATSDPGTGHEQYF.

The chain recombines TRBV6-1 with TRBJ1-5; a weak D match, TRBD1 (6 bases). Trimming left V 6 bases short and J 6 bases short, with 27 bases between. Germline CDR1 and CDR2: MNHNS and SASEGT. This CDR3 has 18 residues. The CDR3 region has the DNA TGTGCCAGCAGCGCGCTAATCCTCAACAGGGAAGGGGGTCAGCCCCAGCATTTT. Protein: CASSALILNREGGQPQHF.

This clonotype was seen a few times. This rearrangement joins TRBV11-1 to TRBJ2-7; D is possibly TRBD1 (5 bases). This CDR3 is built from 14 residues. CDR1 and CDR2 from the germline V gene are SGHAT and FQDESV (reference sequence). V lost 2 bases to trimming and J lost 2 bases, with 10 bases between them. The CDR3 here is CASSLIEQAYEQYF. CDR3 bases: TGTGCCAGCAGCTTAATTGAACAGGCCTACGAGCAGTACTTC.

The genes are TRBV3-1 and TRBJ1-5; D possibly corresponds to TRBD1 (6 bases). The V gene lost 4 bases and the J gene lost 2 bases, with 21 bases spanning the gap. This CDR3 is built from 18 residues. Looked up from germline, CDR1 is LGHDT and CDR2 is YNNKEL (reference sequence). This chain's CDR3 is CASSPGPRGAFGNQPQHF. CDR3 nucleotides: TGTGCCAGCAGCCCCGGACCGAGGGGGGCGTTTGGCAATCAGCCCCAGCATTTT.

Only a few counts were recorded for this clonotype. The CDR3: CATSRPDRGTEAFF. The DNA of the CDR3 is TGTGCCACCAGCAGACCTGACAGGGGCACTGAAGCTTTCTTT. The rearrangement joins TRBV15 to TRBJ1-1; 8 positions agree with TRBD1. V trimming: 2 bases; J trimming: 4 bases; junction bases outside the gene matches: 3. Germline CDR1 and CDR2: LNHNV and YYDKDF (reference sequence). This CDR3 is 14 amino acids long.

This chain joins TRBV12-5 and TRBJ2-3; 8 nucleotides agree with TRBD1. The CDR3 is 13 amino acids. Germline V lookup: CDR1 LGHNT, CDR2 FRNRAP. V trimming: 5 bases; J trimming: 4 bases; junction bases outside the gene matches: 2. The CDR3 region is CASGRQGSDTQYF. Here the CDR3 DNA reads TGTGCTAGTGGTCGACAGGGGTCAGATACGCAGTATTTT.

V gene TRBV5-1 combines with J gene TRBJ1-1; 8 bases match TRBD1. Losses at the gene ends were 0 bases for V and 7 bases for J; bases not matched to a gene: 5. From germline, CDR1 is SGHRS and CDR2 YFSETQ. This CDR3 comprises 14 residues. CDR3 sequence: CASSLDGQGLEAFF. The CDR3 DNA follows: TGCGCCAGCAGCTTGGATGGACAGGGACTTGAAGCTTTCTTT.

V and J are TRBV20-1 and TRBJ2-3; tentatively, D is TRBD1 (7 bases). The germline CDR1 and CDR2 sequences are DFQATT and SNEGSKA (reference sequence). Trimming left V 3 bases short and J 4 bases short, with 14 bases between. This CDR3 has 14 amino acids. The DNA of the CDR3 is TGCAGTGCTAGTCAGGGGGGAGTAGCAGATACGCAGTATTTT. Its translation is CSASQGGVADTQYF.

The rearrangement links TRBV7-9 to TRBJ2-5; 10 bases agree with TRBD2. The junction had 17 bases not matched to a gene; V was cut back by 5 bases and J by 5 bases. The CDR3 spans 18 residues. Germline loops: CDR1 SEHNR, CDR2 FQNEAQ (reference sequence). The CDR3 sequence is CASSGGSVQREGFETQYF. Written as DNA, the CDR3 is TGTGCCAGCAGCGGGGGGAGTGTTCAGCGGGAGGGTTTCGAGACCCAGTACTTC.

V is TRBV29-1 and J is TRBJ2-7; no clear D gene. Germline CDR1 and CDR2: SQVTM and ANQGSEA. The ends were cut back, 5 bases at V and 3 bases at J, with 5 bases in the middle. The CDR3 spans 10 residues. The CDR3 spells CSVLDYEQYF. DNA of the CDR3: TGCAGCGTTCTCGACTACGAGCAGTACTTC.

The chain uses TRBV6-6 and TRBJ2-7; D call uncertain. The CDR3 contains 11 residues. V lost 3 bases to trimming and J lost 6 bases, with 6 bases between them. The germline V gene has CDR1 MNHNY and CDR2 SVGAGI (reference sequence). CDR3 sequence (DNA): TGTGCCAGCAGTTATCAGGCCGAGCAGTACTTC. Protein product: CASSYQAEQYF.

The chain links TRBV4-1 to TRBJ2-3; 12 bases map to TRBD2. This CDR3 is built from 16 residues. V lost 4 bases and J lost 5; bases outside the gene matches: 7. Germline assignment: CDR1 MGHRA and CDR2 YSYEKL. This CDR3 is CASSRVPLAGGDTQYF. Here the CDR3 DNA reads TGCGCCAGCAGCCGAGTCCCACTAGCGGGAGGAGATACGCAGTATTTT.

This clonotype was found a few times. The V call is TRBV4-1, the J call TRBJ2-5; unclear D gene. This CDR3 is 14 amino acids long. CDR1 MGHRA and CDR2 YSYEKL come from the germline V gene. The germline V and J ends were trimmed by 1 base and 5 bases, with 11 bases remaining between them. Written as DNA, the CDR3 is TGCGCCAGCAGCCAAGTCATGATAGGGGAGACCCAGTACTTC. Translating it yields CASSQVMIGETQYF.

As DNA, the CDR3 is TGTGCCAGCAGTTCGAAGTTCGGGGATGAGCAGTTCTTC. Translation gives CASSSKFGDEQFF. This chain joins TRBV28 and TRBJ2-1, with a possible D match to TRBD2 (5 bases). V was pared by 4 bases and J by 8 bases, with 12 bases between. This CDR3 spans 13 amino acids. Germline CDR1 MDHEN, CDR2 SYDVKM.

This clonotype was seen only once. The rearrangement uses TRBV29-1 and TRBJ2-1, with D unresolved. With 2 bases removed from V and 3 bases from J, the gap between germline ends came to 8 bases. This CDR3 has 13 amino acids. The germline V gene encodes CDR1 SQVTM and CDR2 ANQGSEA. The CDR3 DNA sequence: TGCAGCGTTGAAAAAGACCGCTACAATGAGCAGTTCTTC. It codes for CSVEKDRYNEQFF.

This clonotype was detected only once. The chain recombines TRBV14 with TRBJ2-7, with TRBD2 as a possible D gene (6 bases). The CDR3 covers 15 residues. Trimming left V 2 bases short and J 2 bases short, with 13 bases between. CDR1 SGHDN and CDR2 FVKESK come from the germline V gene. As DNA, the CDR3 is TGTGCCAGCAGCCAATTTACAGGAGGGCCCTACGAGCAGTACTTC. Protein product: CASSQFTGGPYEQYF.

With respect to this clonotype: At one of its ends the junction is not consistent with the germline gene, which may arise from a read error. J is TRBJ2-2 and V is TRBV15; a possible D gene is TRBD2 (6 bases). The germline CDR1 and CDR2 sequences are LNHNV and YYDKDF (reference sequence). The CDR3 totals 14 residues. CDR3: CTTGLPANTGELFF. The CDR3 coding sequence is TGTACCACCGGACTACCCGCGAACACCGGGGAGCTGTTTTTT.

This chain links TRBV9 with TRBJ2-7, with 7 bases fitting TRBD2. The germline V gene has CDR1 SGDLS and CDR2 YYNGEE. The CDR3 is made up of 14 amino acids. J was trimmed by 6 bases and V by 6 bases; bases with no gene match: 12. As DNA, the CDR3 is TGTGCCAGCACCCCGGAGCTGGCTAGCGGCGAGCAGTACTTC. Amino acid sequence: CASTPELASGEQYF.

In its sample, this clonotype was seen a few times. The V call is TRBV7-2, the J call TRBJ2-2, with 8 nucleotides matching TRBD2. With 0 bases clipped from V and 4 bases from J, the junction kept 4 bases outside the gene matches. The CDR3 length is 16 residues. Germline V gene sequence: CDR1 SGHTA, CDR2 FQGNSA. In DNA form, the CDR3 reads TGTGCCAGCAGCTTAGCCGCGGGAGGCGGCACCGGGGAGCTGTTTTTT. It codes for CASSLAAGGGTGELFF.

This clonotype came up a few times. The rearrangement uses TRBV4-1 and TRBJ2-5; 7 bases line up with TRBD2. The DNA end lines up better with TRBJ2-7; the J call may be wrong. There are 14 residues in the CDR3. Germline V gene data show CDR1 as MGHRA and CDR2 as YSYEKL. CDR3 loop: CASSQEERGYEQYF. The CDR3 coding sequence is TGCGCCAGCAGCCAAGAGGAGCGGGGCTACGAGCAGTACTTC.

J is TRBJ2-5 and V is TRBV29-1, with unresolved D. The end of the DNA fits TRBJ2-1 better, so the J call may be wrong. The germline gives CDR1 SQVTM, CDR2 ANQGSEA. The CDR3 totals 14 residues. Written as DNA, the CDR3 is TGCAGCACCACCCGGAGTAGTACTGTTTATGAGCAGTTCTTC. Amino acid sequence: CSTTRSSTVYEQFF.

This chain links TRBV12-3 or TRBV12-4 with TRBJ2-7; possibly TRBD1 for D (6 bases). Deletions cut 6 bases from V and 2 bases from J, with 14 bases between. CDR3 length equals 14 residues. The CDR3 spells CASRTGTLAYEQYF. Written as DNA, the CDR3 is TGTGCCAGCAGGACCGGGACACTGGCCTACGAGCAGTACTTC.

This chain's CDR3 is CASSQEGIQGHGYTF. The CDR3 DNA is TGTGCCAGCAGCCAAGAAGGCATTCAGGGGCATGGCTACACCTTC. The genes are TRBV3-1 and TRBJ1-2; weak D call: TRBD1 (6 bases). Trimming took off 0 bases at V and 6 bases at J, with 14 bases between the two ends. Germline V gene data show CDR1 as LGHDT and CDR2 as YNNKEL (reference sequence). CDR3 length: 15 residues.

This clonotype was observed a handful of times. This chain uses TRBV29-1 with TRBJ2-3, with D possibly called TRBD1 or TRBD2 (6 bases each). CDR1 SQVTM and CDR2 ANQGSEA come from the germline V gene. Trimming took 3 bases from V and 6 from J, leaving 16 bases between them. This CDR3 has 14 residues. This chain's CDR3 is CSVDSADSGDTQYF. The CDR3 nucleotides are TGCAGCGTTGACTCGGCGGACAGCGGGGATACGCAGTATTTT.